This TCR beta chain was documented in a study of blood T cell repertoires in COVID-19. Study-level background: Acute-phase and convalescent COVID-19 samples originated in the United States, Italy and Spain. Nucleic acid was either cDNA or gDNA, and it came from T cells, B-cell-depleted T cells, or PBMCs.

Authors' methods: Reference gene primer amplification gave nucleated cell count estimates. Sequencing used immunoSEQ multiplex PCR; TCRdb keeps in-frame clones, though not all of them. The V and J calls and clone size come from that table; D and trimming were worked out from the DNA. The data show about 140,000 clones, 65% to 85% seen once. Germline V gene data show CDR1 as WNHNN and CDR2 as SYGVQD (reference sequence). The CDR3 is 14 amino acids. After removal of 3 bases from V and 8 bases from J, the junction contained 6 bases not matched to a gene. Seattle participants joined during active infection and were tracked over time.

Sequencing was done on a sample of peripheral blood. This receptor was obtained from a man between 25 and 39 years old with COVID-19, enrolled during active disease. V is TRBV10-1 and J is TRBJ2-1, with 8 positions matching TRBD1. CDR3 coding DNA: TGCGCCAGCAGTGATCCGGACAGGGTATATGAGCAGTTCTTC. Protein sequence: CASSDPDRVYEQFF.